These 5 T cell receptor beta chains came from one sample sequenced in a study of human T cells and chemical hapten exposure. One entry per CDR3 protein results from TCRdb running MiXCR on the RACE reads. The top ten clones hold 2% to 3% of a sample with more than 70,000 distinct CDR3 sequences, 8.5% to 9% of them seen once. Time point in this sample: pre-sensitization, week 0. As for treatment: therapeutic diphenylcyclopropenone sensitization with weekly scalp DPC. The sequenced sample was whole blood, obtained in connection with sensitization to the hapten diphenylcyclopropenone (DPC). Source of these receptors: a man aged 35 to 55 with alopecia areata. Some clones in this sample may be carry-over from other donors' samples.

This clonotype was detected only a few times. The V gene is TRBV11-2, the J gene TRBJ2-1; D is ambiguous. Germline CDR1 reads SGHAT; CDR2 reads FQNNGV. CDR3 length: 14 amino acids. With 5 bases removed from V and 4 bases from J, the gap between germline ends came to 12 bases. The CDR3 coding sequence is TGTGCCAGCAGCCCCTCCGCTGGGTACAATGAGCAGTTCTTC. It encodes CASSPSAGYNEQFF.

This clonotype has more than one count but fewer than ten. The chain is built from TRBV13 and TRBJ1-1; maybe TRBD1 (5 bases). Germline-derived CDR1 and CDR2 are PRHDT and FYEKMQ (reference sequence). CDR3 length: 14 amino acids. Trimming removed 11 bases at V and 1 base at J, with 17 bases between. CDR3 in DNA: TGTGCCGGACAAACCAGGGATAAGAACACTGAAGCTTTCTTT. Its protein is CAGQTRDKNTEAFF.

The chain combines TRBV7-9 with TRBJ1-3, with 10 positions matching TRBD1. Trimming cost V 5 bases and J 4 bases; bases outside gene matches: 5. Germline V gene data show CDR1 as SEHNR and CDR2 as FQNEAQ (reference sequence). CDR3 length equals 15 residues. The CDR3 reads CASSGDRGLGNTIYF. CDR3 sequence (DNA): TGTGCCAGCAGCGGGGACAGGGGTCTCGGAAACACCATATATTTT. Full variable domain (missing parts from reference TRBV7-9 and TRBJ1-3): DTGVSQNPRHKITKRGQNVTFRCDPISEHNRLYWYRQTLGQGPEFLTYFQNEAQLEKSRLLSDRFSAERPKGSFSTLEIQRTEQGDSAMYLCASSGDRGLGNTIYFGEGSWLTVV.

In its sample, this clonotype was seen many times. The chain joins TRBV11-1 to TRBJ2-6; D is unclear. Trimming shortened V by 0 bases and J by 3 bases, and 9 bases separated the two germline ends. Germline lookup yields CDR1 SGHAT and CDR2 FQDESV (reference sequence). The CDR3 length is 16 residues. The CDR3 protein is CASSLAMGFGANVLTF. The CDR3 region has the DNA TGTGCCAGCAGCTTAGCGATGGGTTTTGGGGCCAACGTCCTGACTTTC.

This clonotype appeared once. The rearrangement uses TRBV7-2 and TRBJ2-2; 9 bases match TRBD1. The germline gives CDR1 SGHTA, CDR2 FQGNSA. The CDR3 runs 15 residues. J lost 1 base, V lost 3 bases, and 0 bases had no gene match. Here the CDR3 reads CASSLGQGNTGELFF. The CDR3, as DNA: TGTGCCAGCAGCTTGGGACAGGGGAACACCGGGGAGCTGTTTTTT.